Listed below are T cell receptor beta chains from one sample, sequenced in a study of CXCR3-negative and CXCR3-positive naive CD8 T cells. Following a re-call of the 5' RACE reads, TCRdb has one entry per CDR3 protein and lacks DNA. The sample has over 50,000 distinct CDR3 sequences. The specimen sequenced was naive CXCR3+ CD8+ T cells from blood. These receptors came from a human donor in good health. Some clones in this sample may be carry-over from other donors' samples. CDR3s include the opening cysteine and the closing phenylalanine or tryptophan.

J | V | CDR3
TRBJ1-2 | TRBV5-1 | CASSLASTDEANYGYTF
TRBJ2-7 | TRBV7-6 | CASSLPVRGTRKAPSYEQYF
TRBJ2-2 | TRBV9 | CASSGARAGELFF
TRBJ2-2 | TRBV7-2 | CASSWGTLGELFF
TRBJ1-2 | TRBV7-6 | CASSHYPEPNNYGYTF
TRBJ2-1 | TRBV2 | CASSVLAGDLGGNEQFF
TRBJ1-5 | TRBV27 | CASSLQGIGQPQHF
TRBJ2-7 | TRBV20-1 | CSAKPWGDSDEQYF
TRBJ2-3 | TRBV7-3 | CASSFGDSSTDTQYF
TRBJ2-7 | TRBV5-1 | CASSPIPTGGGTYEQYF
TRBJ2-7 | TRBV10-2 | CASEGSSYEQYF
TRBJ2-7 | TRBV7-2 | CASSLVGGSFSYEQYF
TRBJ1-5 | TRBV28 | CASSTAAANQPQHF
TRBJ1-1 | TRBV10-3 | CAIKDGVYSEAFF
TRBJ2-2 | TRBV20-1 | CSASPYDTGELFF
TRBJ2-7 | TRBV20-1 | CSARGLADSYEQYF
TRBJ2-3 | TRBV12-3/TRBV12-4 | CASSFTADTQYF
TRBJ1-1 | TRBV29-1 | CSVEEGPRNTEACF
TRBJ2-1 | TRBV12-3/TRBV12-4 | CASSNPGQYNEQFF
TRBJ1-2 | TRBV4-1 | CASSQDGARTAYGYTF
TRBJ2-7 | TRBV19 | CASSIAATYEQYF
TRBJ1-4 | TRBV7-2 | CASSLGGRVNEKLFF
TRBJ2-3 | TRBV7-9 | CASSPPVVLLAGGRDPTDTQYF
TRBJ2-1 | TRBV11-1 | CASSLRIGGLADREQFF
TRBJ2-1 | TRBV7-2 | CASSPPGSYNEQFF
TRBJ2-1 | TRBV9 | CASSGGMGPTNEQFF
TRBJ2-5 | TRBV18 | CASSPTTYLQETQYF
TRBJ2-1 | TRBV12-3/TRBV12-4 | CASQIANEQFF
TRBJ1-2 | TRBV10-1 | CASSDSTSGLYGYTF
TRBJ2-1 | TRBV7-2 | CASSLAGQLSSYNEQFF
TRBJ2-3 | TRBV7-2 | CASTRTSTDTQYF
TRBJ2-7 | TRBV5-1 | CASTDRESYEQYF
TRBJ2-7 | TRBV30 | CAWSVASYEQYF
TRBJ1-5 | TRBV12-5 | CASGLVIPGQGDVPQHF
TRBJ1-1 | TRBV29-1 | CSSRGANTEAFF
TRBJ2-3 | TRBV12-3/TRBV12-4 | CASSLGEDTQYF
TRBJ2-4 | TRBV7-8 | CASSLAPAGVSENIQYF
TRBJ1-2 | TRBV6-5 | CASRQGAGNYGYTF
TRBJ2-1 | TRBV4-3 | CASSKDRVWEQFF
TRBJ2-3 | TRBV7-9 | CASSFGGTDTQYF
TRBJ2-5 | TRBV29-1 | CSVEDRAGERETQYF
TRBJ1-1 | TRBV5-1 | CASSQTRDSLGNTEAFF
TRBJ2-7 | TRBV6-2/TRBV6-3 | CASSWWDKGLYEQYF
TRBJ2-1 | TRBV25-1 | CASSVPGGLNEQFF
TRBJ2-7 | TRBV12-3/TRBV12-4 | CASSIQSYEQYF
TRBJ2-5 | TRBV28 | CASSLNPSGTPQETQYF
TRBJ1-4 | TRBV7-9 | CASSPDGTAEKLFF
TRBJ2-2 | TRBV29-1 | CSVEDAGRFGELFF
TRBJ2-7 | TRBV7-7 | CASSPDGGEQYF
TRBJ1-1 | TRBV6-2/TRBV6-3 | CASSRPGGTEAFF
TRBJ1-2 | TRBV27 | CASSLSSGGSAGGYTF
TRBJ1-2 | TRBV4-1 | CASSPPGQGGGYTF
TRBJ1-5 | TRBV6-5 | CASSGPGGRQPQHF
TRBJ2-3 | TRBV20-1 | CSARVGTSRGTDTQYF
TRBJ1-1 | TRBV12-3/TRBV12-4 | CASSLMDRNTEAFF
TRBJ2-1 | TRBV7-9 | CASILLRTSGDYNEQFF
TRBJ2-5 | TRBV21-1 | CASSKGSGGQETQYF
TRBJ1-1 | TRBV12-3/TRBV12-4 | CASSIQAGTEAFF